The clone carrying this TCR beta chain was observed once. The data derive from a study of blood T cell repertoires in COVID-19. The CDR3 runs to 14 residues. The V gene's germline CDR1 is MDHEN and CDR2 SYDVKM. Trimming at V came to 6 bases and at J to 4 bases, leaving 7 bases not matched to a gene. Here immunoSEQ multiplex PCR was the method, and the copy in TCRdb shows in-frame clones only, minus some. The table has 250,000 to 350,000 clones, around 90% seen once. The genes are TRBV28 and TRBJ2-7; 9 nucleotides agree with TRBD2. The origin of this receptor is a woman aged 40-49 years who had recovered from COVID-19. Sequenced material: peripheral blood. The CDR3 DNA sequence: TGTGCCAGCAGCCGTAGCGGGAGTTCATACGAGCAGTACTTC. Its protein product is CASSRSGSSYEQYF.